A single T cell receptor (beta chain) is shown here with its context. Its antigen is not known. This sample is drawn from a study of cytomegalovirus exposure and HLA in healthy donors. About the study: Researchers previously reported finding some 110 million unique TCR beta sequences from roughly 170 million T cells. Study conclusions and caveats: A highly shared variant cluster was judged a likely technical artifact. It was taken for granted in presence/absence analyses that sequencing depth across donors was roughly uniform.

It was with 60 Vbeta and 13 Jbeta primers that the PCR ran. Clones were sequenced by immunoSEQ multiplex PCR, and TCRdb holds only the in-frame ones, with some missing. The table records some 120,000 clones, about 81% of them present only once. The CDR3 is 19 residues long. Germline CDR1 LNHDA, CDR2 SQIVND (reference sequence). Germline trimming cut 3 bases from V and 0 bases from J; bases unmatched to any gene: 13. Material for sequencing was PBMCs. This sequence was found in a man in his forties in good health and CMV-seronegative. This chain joins TRBV19 and TRBJ1-5; 8 bases line up with TRBD1. CDR3 sequence (DNA): TGTGCCAGTAGTATGGACAGGGCCCCCGGACGTGATAGCAATCAGCCCCAGCATTTT. Translating gives CASSMDRAPGRDSNQPQHF.